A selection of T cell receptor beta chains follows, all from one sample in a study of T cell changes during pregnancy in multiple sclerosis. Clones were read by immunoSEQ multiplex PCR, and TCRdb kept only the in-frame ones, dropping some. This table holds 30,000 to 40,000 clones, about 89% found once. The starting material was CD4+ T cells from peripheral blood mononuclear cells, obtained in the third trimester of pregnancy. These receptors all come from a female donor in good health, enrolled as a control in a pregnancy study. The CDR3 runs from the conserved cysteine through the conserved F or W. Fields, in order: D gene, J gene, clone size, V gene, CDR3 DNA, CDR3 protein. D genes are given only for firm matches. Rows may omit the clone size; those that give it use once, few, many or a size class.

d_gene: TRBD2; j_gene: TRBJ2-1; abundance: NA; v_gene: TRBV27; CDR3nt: TGTGCCAGCAATCCAGCGGGAGGGCCCTCCTACAATGAGCAGTTCTTC; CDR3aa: CASNPAGGPSYNEQFF
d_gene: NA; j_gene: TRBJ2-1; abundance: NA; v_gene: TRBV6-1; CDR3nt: TGTGCCAGCACTCCTGGCCTCGCACGCAATGAGCAGTTCTTC; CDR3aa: CASTPGLARNEQFF
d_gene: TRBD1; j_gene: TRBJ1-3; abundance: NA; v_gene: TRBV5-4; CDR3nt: TGTGCCAGCAGCTTTAAGGGGGCTTCTGGAAACACCATATATTTT; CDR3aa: CASSFKGASGNTIYF
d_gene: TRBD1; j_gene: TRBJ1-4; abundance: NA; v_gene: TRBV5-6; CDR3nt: TGTGCCAGCAGCTTCGGACAGGGAAAAGAGAAACTGTTTTTT; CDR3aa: CASSFGQGKEKLFF
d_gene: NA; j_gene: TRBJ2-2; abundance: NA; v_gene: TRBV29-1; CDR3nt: TGCAGCGCTCACACCGGGGAGCTGTTTTTT; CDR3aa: CSAHTGELFF
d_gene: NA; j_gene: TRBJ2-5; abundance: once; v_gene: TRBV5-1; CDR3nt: TGCGCCAGCAGCTCAAGCGGTTTAGAAGAGACCCAGTACTTC; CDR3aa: CASSSSGLEETQYF
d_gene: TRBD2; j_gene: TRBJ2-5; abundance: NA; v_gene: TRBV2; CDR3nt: TGTGCCAGCAAGTTAGTCGGGGGGCAAGAGACCCAGTACTTC; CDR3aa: CASKLVGGQETQYF
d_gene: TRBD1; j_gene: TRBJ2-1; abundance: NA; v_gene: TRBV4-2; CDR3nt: TGTGCCAGCGGGGACAGTTACAATGAGCAGTTCTTC; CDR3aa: CASGDSYNEQFF
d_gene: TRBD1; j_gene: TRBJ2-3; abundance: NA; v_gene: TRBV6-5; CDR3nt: TGTGCCAGCAGATCAAGACAGGGGCTGGCAGATACGCAGTATTTT; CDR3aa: CASRSRQGLADTQYF
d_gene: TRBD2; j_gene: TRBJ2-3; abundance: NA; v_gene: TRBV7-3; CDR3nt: TGTGCCAGCAGCCCAAACGCGGGAGCAGATACGCAGTATTTT; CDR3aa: CASSPNAGADTQYF
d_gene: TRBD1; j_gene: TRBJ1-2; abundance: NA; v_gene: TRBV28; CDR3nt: TGTGCCAGCAGTTTGGTCACAGGGGGCGTGGGGGGCTACACCTTC; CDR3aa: CASSLVTGGVGGYTF
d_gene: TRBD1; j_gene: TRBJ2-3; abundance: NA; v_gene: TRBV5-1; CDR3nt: TGCGCCAGCAGCTACACCGGGACAGGTGCCCTCACAGATACGCAGTATTTT; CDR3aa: CASSYTGTGALTDTQYF
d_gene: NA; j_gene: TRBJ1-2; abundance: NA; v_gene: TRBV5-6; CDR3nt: TGTGCCAGCAGCCTGGACAGCTCTAACTATGGCTACACCTTC; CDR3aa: CASSLDSSNYGYTF
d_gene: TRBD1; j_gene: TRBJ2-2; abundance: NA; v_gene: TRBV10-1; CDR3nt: TGCGCCAGCAGTGATGGGACAGCGAACACCGGGGAGCTGTTTTTT; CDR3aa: CASSDGTANTGELFF
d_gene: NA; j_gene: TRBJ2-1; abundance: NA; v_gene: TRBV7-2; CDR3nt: TGTGCCAGCAGCTCTAGGACGGGGAGCAATGAGCAGTTCTTC; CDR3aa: CASSSRTGSNEQFF
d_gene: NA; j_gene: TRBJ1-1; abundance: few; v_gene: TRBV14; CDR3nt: TGTGCCAGCAGCCATACCTACAGGGCTGAAGCTTTCTTT; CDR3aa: CASSHTYRAEAFF
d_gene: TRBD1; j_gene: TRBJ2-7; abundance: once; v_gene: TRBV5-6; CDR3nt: TGTGCCAGCAGCTTGGCCTGGGGACAGTACTCCTACGAGCAGTACTTC; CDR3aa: CASSLAWGQYSYEQYF
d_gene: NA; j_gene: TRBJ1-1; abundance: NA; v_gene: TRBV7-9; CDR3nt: TGTGCCAGCAGCTTATCGATCGGGGGGGCTTTCTTT; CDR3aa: CASSLSIGGAFF
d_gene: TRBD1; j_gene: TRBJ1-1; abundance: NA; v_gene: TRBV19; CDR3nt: TGTGCCAGTAGTCGTAGGGGACAGGGGTGGACTGAAGCTTTCTTT; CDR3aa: CASSRRGQGWTEAFF